This paragraph covers one TCR beta chain sequence. Its antigen target is currently unknown. No much larger clonotype is one base removed from it; base qualities were not supplied. The sample comes from a study of OX40 agonist ivuxolimab in advanced cancers. Study-level background: Ivuxolimab was a fully human IgG2 agonistic monoclonal antibody targeting the costimulatory receptor OX40 (CD134). The paper reports the monotherapy dose-escalation portion (N of about 47 patients) of the phase I ivuxolimab trial. Of the approximately 50 patients in dose escalation, about 20 had hepatocellular carcinoma, approximately 15 had melanoma, 9 had renal cell carcinoma and 9 had head and neck cancer. Patients were allowed to have had prior anti-PD-1, anti-PD-L1 or anti-CTLA-4 therapy, and roughly 40% of the dose-escalation patients had previously received checkpoint inhibitors. Partial responses occurred in three dose-escalation patients: two with cutaneous melanoma and one with hepatocellular carcinoma. A male proportion of 82.7% and a mean age of about 60 years, ranging from roughly 23 to 79, were recorded for the dose-escalation cohort. Peripheral TCRbeta sequencing was intended to test whether TCR sequence diversity was altered and clonal T-cell expansion was caused by ivuxolimab. Intravenous ivuxolimab was administered to patients every 2 weeks at six dose levels: 0.01, 0.1, 0.3, 1.5, 3 and 10 mg/kg. Results and caveats for the whole study, not just this receptor: After ivuxolimab, expanded clones were on average more numerous among CD8+ T cells than among CD4+ T cells. The antigen specificity of the peripheral T cells that underwent clonal expansion was not determined. Low levels of normalized T-cell clonal expansion were also seen in some patients who did not respond. At doses of 0.1 to 3.0 mg/kg, clonal expansion of both CD4+ and CD8+ blood T cells was observed from baseline to week 6. In partial responders in the 0.1-3.0 mg/kg groups, normalized peripheral clonal expansion was found to be among the lowest, especially among CD8+ T cells.

From the germline V gene, CDR1 is SGHNT and CDR2 is YENEEA. V is shortened by 0 bases, J by 4 bases, and the region joining them spans 11 bases. Counted from cysteine to phenylalanine, this CDR3 has 15 amino acids. The entry retains the CDR3 DNA only, 45 bases that are in frame from base 1. Genomic DNA was isolated from the sorted cells so that the TCRbeta CDR3 region could be sequenced. The immunoSEQ Assay was used for sequencing of TCRbeta CDR3 regions. TCRdb re-hosts the immuneACCESS table, in-frame sequences only. Its copies lack some clones; in the studies checked, an unresolved V gene accounts for under half of them, and the cause for the rest is not known. Across this sample there are about 120,000 clones, with approximately 92% seen only once. The ten biggest clones cover approximately 0.15% of the sample. The trial excluded patients who had a history of autoimmune disease or who were on systemic immunosuppression. In every dose cohort, peripheral blood was drawn for TCR sequencing at baseline, cycle 4 day 1, and cycle 7 day 1. Samples came from an open-label, multicenter, first-in-human phase I dose-escalation trial of ivuxolimab. Adults with locally advanced or metastatic head and neck squamous cell, hepatocellular, melanoma or renal cell carcinoma were enrolled in the trial. Before TCR sequencing, CD4+ T cells and CD8+ T cells were sorted from peripheral blood as separate populations.

This specimen consisted of CD4+ or CD8+ T cells sorted from blood, obtained in a trial of the OX40 agonist ivuxolimab. The rearranged segments are TRBV11-3 and TRBJ2-3; the best D guess is TRBD2, with 6 bases matching. This TCR derives from an adult with an advanced solid tumor such as melanoma, head and neck, liver or kidney cancer. The bases are TGTGCCAGCAGCTTAGAAGGTTCGGGGGCAGATACGCAGTATTTT. The translation is CASSLEGSGADTQYF.